The rows below give T cell receptor beta chains drawn from one sample of a study of blood T cell repertoires in COVID-19. The repertoire was sequenced with immunoSEQ multiplex PCR; TCRdb's copy has only in-frame clones and lacks some. The table shows over 110,000 clones, with about 87% occurring only once. The sample comprised peripheral blood. The receptors were gathered from a human donor in a cohort sampled during active COVID-19. CDR3s include the opening cysteine and the closing phenylalanine or tryptophan. A D gene is named only where the DNA matches it firmly. A clone size is listed for some rows: how often the clone was seen (once, few, many), or a class if it is expanded.

J gene	clone size	V gene	D gene	CDR3 DNA	CDR3 protein
TRBJ1-5	once	TRBV10-1	-	TGCGCCCGCCCGCCGGATCAGCCCCAGCATTTT	CARPPDQPQHF
TRBJ2-5	-	TRBV6-5	TRBD2	TGTGCCAGCGGGGAGGGTGGGGAGACCCAGTACTTC	CASGEGGETQYF
TRBJ2-1	-	TRBV19	-	TGTGCCAGTAGGACCTCGGGCTCCTACAATGAGCAGTTCTTC	CASRTSGSYNEQFF
TRBJ2-2	-	TRBV4-2	TRBD2	TGTGCCAGCAGCCAAGATGAGCGGGGGGGGAACACCGGGGAGCTGTTTTTT	CASSQDERGGNTGELFF
TRBJ2-7	-	TRBV25-1	TRBD1	TGTGCCAGCAGGAGACAGGGGGCAGTCGAGCAGTACTTC	CASRRQGAVEQYF
TRBJ2-7	-	TRBV15	TRBD1	TGTGCCACCAGCAGTCGTTCCGGGACAGGGATCTCCTACGAGCAGTACTTC	CATSSRSGTGISYEQYF
TRBJ2-2	-	TRBV19	-	TGTGCCAGTAGCCAGGGGTCGGCCGGGGAGCTGTTTTTT	CASSQGSAGELFF
TRBJ1-5	-	TRBV5-5	TRBD1	TGTGCCAGCAGCTTGGACAGGGGGAAGCCCCAGCATTTT	CASSLDRGKPQHF
TRBJ2-4	-	TRBV9	TRBD1	TGTGCCAGCAGCGCCACCGGGACAGGGGGAAAAAACATTCAGTACTTC	CASSATGTGGKNIQYF
TRBJ2-7	once	TRBV7-2	-	TGTGCCAGCAGCTTAACTGGCTACGAGCAGTACTTC	CASSLTGYEQYF
TRBJ2-1	-	TRBV10-2	-	TGCGCCAGCAGTGATTTAAGAACCAGCTCCTACAATGAGCAGTTCTTC	CASSDLRTSSYNEQFF
TRBJ1-4	-	TRBV7-8	-	TGTGCCAGCAGCTCGGGGTGGGGAGGTGGTGAAAAACTGTTTTTT	CASSSGWGGGEKLFF
TRBJ2-1	-	TRBV3-1/TRBV3-2	-	TGTGCCAGCAGCCTCCGGGGGGCCCCAAGGTACAATGAGCAGTTCTTC	CASSLRGAPRYNEQFF
TRBJ2-2	-	TRBV7-2	TRBD1	TGTGCCAGCACCCTCCGGACAGGGAACACCGGGGAGCTGTTTTTT	CASTLRTGNTGELFF
TRBJ2-2	-	TRBV27	TRBD1	TGTGCCAGCAGTTTATATGGACAGGGGGCATTGAACACCGGGGAGCTGTTTTTT	CASSLYGQGALNTGELFF
TRBJ1-1	-	TRBV6-2/TRBV6-3	TRBD1	TGTGCCAGCAGTTACGTCTGGACAGGGGACGGCACTGAAGCTTTCTTT	CASSYVWTGDGTEAFF
TRBJ2-1	-	TRBV9	TRBD2	TGTGCCAGCAGCGTAGCCCCTAGCGGGGGGAACTACAATGAGCAGTTCTTC	CASSVAPSGGNYNEQFF
TRBJ1-1	-	TRBV18	-	TGTGCCAGCTCACCAAGGAAGGCGGGTGAAGCTTTCTTT	CASSPRKAGEAFF
TRBJ2-1	-	TRBV11-2	TRBD1	TGTGCCAGCAGCTTAGGAAGGGACAGTAAGTTCTTC	CASSLGRDSKFF
TRBJ1-1	-	TRBV5-1	TRBD1	TGCGCCAGCAGCTTGGGTGGACAGGGCTTTTATGAAGCTTTCTTT	CASSLGGQGFYEAFF
TRBJ2-7	-	TRBV7-9	TRBD1	TGTGCCAGCAGCCCCTACGGGACAGGGGACTACGAGCAGTACTTC	CASSPYGTGDYEQYF
TRBJ2-7	-	TRBV2	TRBD1	TGTGCCAGCAGGACAGGGGGCTACGAGCAGTACTTC	CASRTGGYEQYF
TRBJ1-6	-	TRBV3-1/TRBV3-2	TRBD1	TGTGCCAGCAGCCAAGCCTTCGGGCTGAGGACAGGGTATAATTCACCCCTCCACTTT	CASSQAFGLRTGYNSPLHF
TRBJ2-7	-	TRBV18	-	TGTGCCAGCTCACCCCGGCAGGGGAACCACGAGCAGTACTTC	CASSPRQGNHEQYF
TRBJ1-6	-	TRBV27	TRBD1	TGTGCCAGCAGTACGACAGGGTATGGTTCACCCCTCCACTTT	CASSTTGYGSPLHF
TRBJ1-4	few	TRBV7-9	TRBD1	TGTGCCAGCAGCTTATCGGGTAGGGACAGCGAAAAACTGTTTTTT	CASSLSGRDSEKLFF
TRBJ1-1	-	TRBV29-1	-	TGCAGCGTTGTAAGACAGACTTTGAACACTGAAGCTTTCTTT	CSVVRQTLNTEAFF
TRBJ1-6	-	TRBV6-1	-	TGTGCCAGCAGTGAAGGGACACAACCACCCCTCCACTTT	CASSEGTQPPLHF
TRBJ1-5	-	TRBV5-5	-	TGTGCCAGCAGCTTGGGGCGGCTCTATAGCAATCAGCCCCAGCATTTT	CASSLGRLYSNQPQHF
TRBJ2-3	-	TRBV4-3	-	TGCGCCAGCAGCCAAGCTGGCAGGGGCACAGATACGCAGTATTTT	CASSQAGRGTDTQYF
TRBJ1-4	-	TRBV7-9	-	TGTGCCAGCAGCTTAGATGGGGGGAATAATGAAAAACTGTTTTTT	CASSLDGGNNEKLFF
TRBJ1-2	-	TRBV5-1	-	TGCGCCAGCAGCTTGGTCCAGGGCGTCGGCTATGGCTACACCTTC	CASSLVQGVGYGYTF
TRBJ1-1	-	TRBV7-9	TRBD1	TGTGCCAGCAGCTTAGTCGACAGGGGAGTGAATGAAGCTTTCTTT	CASSLVDRGVNEAFF
TRBJ2-1	-	TRBV6-4	TRBD2	TGTGCCAGCAGTGCCCAAGCGGGGGGTATTGGGGAGCAGTTCTTC	CASSAQAGGIGEQFF
TRBJ2-2	-	TRBV5-1	-	TGCGCCAGCAAGCTTAACACGGGGGGCGCCACCGGGGAGCTGTTTTTT	CASKLNTGGATGELFF
TRBJ2-3	-	TRBV9	TRBD2	TGTGCCAGCAGCGCCACTAGCGGGGGGGCCGCAGATACGCAGTATTTT	CASSATSGGAADTQYF
TRBJ2-2	-	TRBV2	-	TGTGCCAGCACCGAAGGGCAGGGTGGCGCCGGGGAGCTGTTTTTT	CASTEGQGGAGELFF
TRBJ2-3	-	TRBV9	TRBD1	TGTGCCAGCAGCGAAGGACAGGGCAGGGATACGCAGTATTTT	CASSEGQGRDTQYF
TRBJ2-5	-	TRBV19	TRBD1	TGTGCCAGTAGTATTAGGGGGCGTCAAGAGACCCAGTACTTC	CASSIRGRQETQYF